Below are 15 T cell receptor beta chains sequenced from a single sample in a study of CD8 T cells in ankylosing spondylitis. TCRdb re-called the 5' RACE reads with MiXCR, one entry per CDR3 protein. The table records approximately 240,000 distinct CDR3 sequences, about 10% of them present only once. The sample was blood, either unsorted or a sorted T cell fraction (not recorded which). These receptor sequences come from a male donor with ankylosing spondylitis or in good health (not recorded which).

In its sample, this clonotype was seen many times. V usage is TRBV6-1 and J usage is TRBJ1-4, with D possibly TRBD1 on 5 matching bases. The CDR3 runs 13 residues. Per germline, CDR1 MNHNS and CDR2 SASEGT. V lost 8 bases to trimming and J lost 4 bases, with 11 bases between them. The CDR3 loop reads CASGRQGNEKLFF. CDR3 coding DNA: TGTGCCAGCGGTCGGCAGGGTAATGAAAAACTGTTTTTT.

This clonotype was seen ten or more times. V usage is TRBV13 and J usage is TRBJ1-1; the D is unclear. Trimming stripped 5 bases from V and 1 base from J, with 14 bases between. The germline gives CDR1 PRHDT, CDR2 FYEKMQ (reference sequence). The CDR3 is 15 amino acids. The CDR3, as DNA: TGTGCCAGCAGCCGAGCAGGTTCCTGGAACACTGAAGCTTTCTTT. It is translated as CASSRAGSWNTEAFF.

The gene calls are TRBV7-2 and TRBJ2-3; 8 bases fit TRBD2. CDR3 length equals 12 residues. The germline V gene has CDR1 SGHTA and CDR2 FQGNSA. V lost 4 bases, J lost 6 bases, and 0 bases stayed unmatched. In nucleotides, the CDR3 is TGTGCCAGCAGCTCTAGCGGGGATACGCAGTATTTT. Encoded protein: CASSSSGDTQYF.

This clonotype has at least ten counts. The chain has TRBV2 and TRBJ2-7; tentatively, D is TRBD2 (6 bases). Germline V gene lookup returns CDR1 SNHLY and CDR2 FYNNEI. V lost 8 bases, J lost 13 bases, and 15 bases lay in between. The CDR3 sequence is 10 residues long. The chain's CDR3 is CASRSGVHYF. The DNA of the CDR3 is TGTGCCAGCCGTTCGGGGGTCCACTACTTC.

This clonotype has at least ten counts. The chain is built from TRBV20-1 and TRBJ1-6, with D possibly TRBD1 on 5 matching bases. Germline CDR1 is DFQATT and CDR2 is SNEGSKA (reference sequence). CDR3 length: 13 amino acids. V was clipped by 6 bases and J by 10 bases, with 16 bases between them. CDR3 DNA sequence: TGCAGTGCCGAACGGGGCAGCGGATCACCCCTCCACTTT. This encodes CSAERGSGSPLHF.

This clonotype was counted ten times or more. J is TRBJ1-2 and V is TRBV4-1; D possibly corresponds to TRBD1 (6 bases). The V end was cut by 0 bases, the J end by 0 bases, with 26 bases between. The germline CDR1 and CDR2 sequences are MGHRA and YSYEKL. The CDR3 totals 21 residues. CDR3 DNA sequence: TGCGCCAGCAGCCAAGATGGTACAGGGTGGGACCCCACCTCAGCTAACTATGGCTACACCTTC. This gives the protein CASSQDGTGWDPTSANYGYTF.

This clonotype occurred many times. The rearrangement uses TRBV4-2 and TRBJ1-4; D unresolved. From germline, CDR1 is LGHNA and CDR2 YNFKEQ. Trimming removed 0 bases from V and 4 bases from J, with 12 bases in between. The CDR3 totals 16 residues. This CDR3 reads CASSQDPRRYNEKLFF. CDR3 nucleotide sequence: TGTGCCAGCAGCCAAGATCCAAGGCGGTATAATGAAAAACTGTTTTTT.

This clonotype occurred many times. V gene TRBV5-4 combines with J gene TRBJ1-2, with D perhaps TRBD1 (5 bases). The CDR3 has 14 residues. Germline CDR1 and CDR2: SGHNT and YYREEE (reference sequence). Trimming removed 2 bases at V and 4 bases at J, with 12 bases between. CDR3 region: CASSFGGATYGYTF. The CDR3 DNA reads TGTGCCAGCAGCTTCGGGGGTGCAACCTATGGCTACACCTTC.

Only a few counts were recorded for this clonotype. The chain has TRBV21-1 and TRBJ2-2; the table's D call of TRBD1 was not tested on the DNA. TRBV21-1 is a pseudogene segment. The CDR3 spans 17 residues. CDR3: CAVGARSSSSNTGELFF. CDR3 DNA: TGTGCCGTTGGGGCGAGGAGTTCTTCATCGAACACCGGGGAGCTGTTTTTT.

This clonotype has at least ten counts. This sequence joins TRBV5-6 and TRBJ2-5; D gene ambiguous. Per germline, CDR1 SGHDT and CDR2 YYEEEE. V was clipped by 0 bases and J by 4 bases, with 10 bases between them. This CDR3 has 14 residues. The DNA for the CDR3 is TGTGCCAGCAGCTTGGCACTCTGGGGAGAGACCCAGTACTTC. Amino acid sequence: CASSLALWGETQYF. Looking up the rest from reference TRBV5-6 and TRBJ2-5 gives the full variable domain: DAGVTQSPTHLIKTRGQQVTLRCSPKSGHDTVSWYQQALGQGPQFIFQYYEEEERQRGNFPDRFSGHQFPNYSSELNVNALLLGDSALYLCASSLALWGETQYFGPGTRLLVL.

This clonotype was seen ten or more times. The chain uses TRBV6-1 and TRBJ2-4; D is undetermined. The V and J ends lost 2 bases and 0 bases respectively, with 17 bases between them. The CDR3 is 18 residues long. CDR1 is MNHNS and CDR2 is SASEGT in the germline V gene. The CDR3 loop reads CASSEFGKSILAKNIQYF. The CDR3 bases are TGTGCCAGCAGTGAATTCGGTAAAAGCATCCTAGCCAAAAACATTCAGTACTTC.

Worth noting for this clonotype: A much larger clone differs from this one at a single base, so this may be a read error. This rearrangement joins TRBV3-1 to TRBJ2-3; a weak D match, TRBD1 (5 bases). CDR1 LGHDT and CDR2 YNNKEL come from the germline V gene (reference sequence). Trimming took off 1 base at V and 9 bases at J, with 14 bases between the two ends. The CDR3 has 14 amino acids. The CDR3 region has the DNA TGTGCCAGCAGCCAAGTGACAGTCTTTCTCACGCAGTATTTT. Translated: CASSQVTVFLTQYF.

There are many counts of this clonotype. The rearrangement uses TRBV6-1 and TRBJ2-7, with D perhaps TRBD1 (6 bases). The CDR3 extends over 14 amino acids. V was trimmed by 7 bases and J by 4 bases, leaving 17 bases between them. Germline V gene data show CDR1 as MNHNS and CDR2 as SASEGT. CDR3 coding DNA: TGTGCCAGCACCCAGGGGACGCACGGATACGAGCAGTACTTC. Protein: CASTQGTHGYEQYF.

This clonotype was counted ten times or more. This chain joins TRBV6-1 and TRBJ1-1; 7 bases are a match to TRBD1. CDR1 and CDR2 (germline): MNHNS, SASEGT. J lost 0 bases, V lost 8 bases, and 6 bases had no gene match. The CDR3 is made up of 14 amino acids. The CDR3 here is CASSADRLNTEAFF. Here the CDR3 DNA reads TGTGCCAGCTCGGCGGACAGGTTGAACACTGAAGCTTTCTTT.

This clonotype has a count of ten or more. The chain combines TRBV5-4 with TRBJ2-1; 7 bases fit TRBD1. The CDR3 runs 19 residues. Germline trimming cut 3 bases from V and 0 bases from J; bases unmatched to any gene: 15. Germline CDR1 is SGHNT and CDR2 is YYREEE (reference sequence). The CDR3 DNA follows: TGTGCCAGCAGCTCGATCCGGGACAGCTTTGCGAGCTCCTACAATGAGCAGTTCTTC. This gives the protein CASSSIRDSFASSYNEQFF.